This TCR beta chain was identified during a study of blood T cells in healthy people across ages. Note on this clonotype: What it binds is not known.

CDR3 length: 13 amino acids. Germline V lookup: CDR1 SGHTA, CDR2 FQGNSA. V lost 3 bases to trimming and J lost 7 bases, with 10 bases between them. Study-wide results and caveats: Per million T cells, TCR beta diversity dropped roughly linearly as age increased.

Each sample provided at least 6 micrograms of extracted total RNA. Primers used in a second PCR of about 7 to 12 cycles were a sample-barcoded 5' primer and a J-beta primer mix. The template-switch adaptor, which had 12 random nucleotides, put a tag on each cDNA molecule. Each CDR3 protein is one row after TCRdb ran MiXCR on the 5' RACE reads. This table holds about 680,000 distinct CDR3 sequences, more than 40% found once. Sequencing input: blood. The sequence came from a woman aged 60-70 years in good health. This chain uses TRBV7-2 with TRBJ1-5; D is unclear. The CDR3 DNA reads TGTGCCAGCAGCTTGTTCAGGTACCAGCCCCAGCATTTT. Translated: CASSLFRYQPQHF.